The 2 T cell receptor beta chains listed next were all sequenced from one sample in a study of cytomegalovirus exposure and HLA in healthy donors. The PCR was carried out with 60 Vbeta primers and 13 Jbeta primers. Sequenced by immunoSEQ multiplex PCR; TCRdb stores in-frame clones only, minus some. The table shows roughly 100,000 clones, with 81% occurring only once. Sequencing was performed on PBMCs. Receptors originate from a human donor in good health.

The chain combines TRBV4-3 with TRBJ2-3; 9 bases are shared with TRBD2. Per germline, CDR1 LGHNA and CDR2 YSLEER. Losses at the gene ends were 0 bases for V and 6 bases for J; bases not matched to a gene: 7. There are 16 residues in the CDR3. The CDR3 DNA follows: TGCGCCAGCAGCCAAGATCTTGCGGGGGGGTGGGATACGCAGTATTTT. This codes for CASSQDLAGGWDTQYF.

This chain connects TRBV5-4 to TRBJ2-5; D perhaps matches TRBD2 (5 bases). CDR3 length: 13 residues. V lost 4 bases, J lost 7 bases, and 14 bases lay in between. Germline assignment: CDR1 SGHNT and CDR2 YYREEE (reference sequence). CDR3: CASSPAGEATQYF. For the CDR3, the DNA is TGTGCCAGCAGCCCGGCCGGGGAAGCGACCCAGTACTTC. The variable domain in full, with the rest retrieved from reference TRBV5-4 and TRBJ2-5, is ETGVTQSPTHLIKTRGQQVTLRCSSQSGHNTVSWYQQALGQGPQFIFQYYREEENGRGNFPPRFSGLQFPNYSSELNVNALELDDSALYLCASSPAGEATQYFGPGTRLLVL.